The 21 T cell receptor beta chains below were found in one sample sequenced in a study of T-cell reconstitution after alpha-beta-depleted transplantation in children. This sample's TCRbeta library carried unique molecular identifier barcodes. TCRdb reprocessed the PCR reads with MiXCR, giving one entry per CDR3 protein. The sample includes about 500,000 distinct CDR3 sequences, less than 35% of them seen just once. The source material was PBMCs from the stem cell graft donor, sampled from the stem cell graft. The source is a human donor who donated a stem cell graft to a child with aplastic anemia.

This clonotype was observed a few times. The rearrangement links TRBV7-6 to TRBJ2-7, with unresolved D. The CDR3 length is 13 residues. V dropped 5 bases and J dropped 7 bases, with 15 bases sitting between them. Germline V gene lookup returns CDR1 SGHVS and CDR2 FNYEAQ. The CDR3 nucleotides are TGTGCCAGCAGCCCGTCGGCCTCCCGGGAGCAGTACTTC. Residues: CASSPSASREQYF.

This clonotype was observed a handful of times. The V and J genes are TRBV5-8 and TRBJ2-5, with 10 bases aligning to TRBD2. Germline V gene data show CDR1 as SGHTS and CDR2 as YDEGEE. With V trimmed by 1 base and J by 2 bases, 8 bases remained unmatched. The CDR3 covers 17 residues. The CDR3 DNA reads TGTGCCAGCAGCTTGACGGGGTCTAGCGGGGGACAAGAGACCCAGTACTTC. Its protein is CASSLTGSSGGQETQYF.

This chain uses TRBV12-3 or TRBV12-4 with TRBJ1-3; no reliable D call. The CDR3 consists of 12 residues. Trimming stripped 3 bases from V and 7 bases from J, with 7 bases between. CDR3 sequence reads: CASSFTLNTIYF. The CDR3 bases are TGTGCCAGCAGTTTCACTTTGAACACCATATATTTT.

This clonotype was observed a few times. The chain has TRBV20-1 and TRBJ2-1, with a tentative D call TRBD1 (6 bases). V lost 0 bases, J lost 6 bases, and 12 bases lay in between. Germline V CDR1 and CDR2: DFQATT, SNEGSKA (reference sequence). The CDR3 runs to 14 residues. The CDR3 reads CSARDRGHTNEQFF. The CDR3 nucleotides read TGCAGTGCTAGAGACAGGGGTCATACCAATGAGCAGTTCTTC.

CDR3: CASSHGGSRDRITEAFF. CDR3 DNA sequence: TGTGCCAGCAGTCACGGGGGATCTCGGGACAGGATCACTGAAGCTTTCTTT. The chain carries TRBV14 and TRBJ1-1; 8 bases agree with TRBD1. V lost 6 bases and J lost 4; bases outside the gene matches: 16. Germline CDR1 is SGHDN and CDR2 is FVKESK. CDR3 length: 17 amino acids.

This chain connects TRBV12-3 or TRBV12-4 to TRBJ1-5, with TRBD1 matching 8 bases. The CDR3 is 12 residues long. V dropped 8 bases and J dropped 9; count of bases not matched to a gene: 6. CDR3 amino acids: CASGGQGSPQHF. CDR3 bases: TGTGCCAGCGGAGGACAGGGATCGCCCCAGCATTTT.

The rearrangement joins TRBV20-1 to TRBJ1-1; the match to TRBD1 covers 8 bases. The CDR3 has 14 residues. Losses at the gene ends were 6 bases for V and 2 bases for J; bases not matched to a gene: 8. CDR1 is DFQATT and CDR2 is SNEGSKA in the germline V gene (reference sequence). The chain's CDR3 is CSATDRGPNTEAFF. CDR3 DNA: TGCAGTGCGACCGACAGGGGACCTAACACTGAAGCTTTCTTT.

There are a few counts of this clonotype. A junction end diverges from the germline sequence, so it may reflect a read error. V and J are TRBV20-1 and TRBJ1-5, with D perhaps TRBD1 (5 bases). Germline V gene sequence: CDR1 DFQATT, CDR2 SNEGSKA (reference sequence). The CDR3 extends over 16 amino acids. CDR3 sequence (DNA): TGCAGTGCGAGAGGGTCCGCGGGGCGCAGCAATCAGCCCCAGCATTTT. Protein product: CSARGSAGRSNQPQHF.

V gene TRBV7-2 combines with J gene TRBJ2-1; unclear D gene. Per germline, CDR1 SGHTA and CDR2 FQGNSA. The length of the CDR3 is 16 residues. Trimming removed 1 base from V and 0 bases from J, with 10 bases in between. Here the CDR3 reads CASSLDVLSSYNEQFF. The CDR3 DNA reads TGTGCCAGCAGCTTAGACGTACTGAGCTCCTACAATGAGCAGTTCTTC.

This chain uses TRBV7-6 with TRBJ2-1; TRBD2 agrees at 15 bases. The CDR3 length is 16 residues. Germline CDR1 and CDR2: SGHVS and FNYEAQ. Trimming at V came to 4 bases and at J to 6 bases, leaving 4 bases not matched to a gene. The CDR3 bases are TGTGCCAGCAGCTCGCGGACTAGCGGGAGGGTCAATGAGCAGTTCTTC. This translates into CASSSRTSGRVNEQFF.

V and J are TRBV7-2 and TRBJ2-5; TRBD2 aligns across 9 bases. The CDR3 runs 16 residues. Germline-derived CDR1 and CDR2 are SGHTA and FQGNSA. V gave up 4 bases and J gave up 0 bases; unmatched junction bases: 6. The CDR3 sequence: CASSSTSGSYQETQYF. The CDR3 coding sequence is TGTGCCAGCAGCTCGACTAGCGGATCGTACCAAGAGACCCAGTACTTC.

There are a few counts of this clonotype. The rearrangement uses TRBV6-5 and TRBJ1-2; no clear D. V was trimmed by 0 bases and J by 3 bases, leaving 11 bases between them. The CDR3 sequence is 15 residues long. Germline lookup yields CDR1 MNHEY and CDR2 SVGAGI. In DNA form, the CDR3 reads TGTGCCAGCAGTTACTCGATAAGGGCGGACTATGGCTACACCTTC. Amino acids: CASSYSIRADYGYTF.

This clonotype was detected a few times. The genes are TRBV7-9 and TRBJ2-1; 12 bases line up with TRBD2. The germline V gene has CDR1 SEHNR and CDR2 FQNEAQ (reference sequence). After removal of 6 bases from V and 4 bases from J, the junction contained 7 bases not matched to a gene. This CDR3 comprises 16 residues. CDR3 amino acids: CASRRLAGEVYNEQFF. CDR3 coding DNA: TGTGCCAGCAGACGACTAGCGGGAGAAGTGTACAATGAGCAGTTCTTC.

The chain couples TRBV29-1 to TRBJ2-5; D assignment may be TRBD1 or TRBD2 (5 bases each). V was cut by 3 bases and J by 2 bases, with 13 bases left in between. The V gene's germline CDR1 is SQVTM and CDR2 ANQGSEA. The CDR3 runs 14 residues. CDR3 sequence (DNA): TGCAGCGTTGATGGGACGGGACCGCAAGAGACCCAGTACTTC. Residues: CSVDGTGPQETQYF.

This clonotype appeared a few times. The V gene is TRBV7-2, the J gene TRBJ2-1, with D maybe TRBD2 (5 bases). Germline V CDR1 and CDR2: SGHTA, FQGNSA. The CDR3 consists of 14 residues. Deletions cut 0 bases from V and 12 bases from J, with 15 bases between. CDR3: CASSLALAAGVQFF. The DNA of the CDR3 is TGTGCCAGCAGCTTAGCGCTAGCAGCCGGAGTGCAGTTCTTC.

The chain couples TRBV3-1 to TRBJ1-6, with 8 bases that match TRBD1. With 1 base clipped from V and 7 bases from J, the junction kept 3 bases outside the gene matches. The germline gives CDR1 LGHDT, CDR2 YNNKEL (reference sequence). The CDR3 length is 15 residues. Here the CDR3 reads CASSQGQGRNSPLHF. DNA for the CDR3: TGTGCCAGCAGCCAAGGACAGGGGCGGAATTCACCCCTCCACTTT.

This clonotype came up a few times. This chain joins TRBV20-1 and TRBJ2-7; TRBD2 agrees at 10 bases. In germline, CDR1 is DFQATT, CDR2 SNEGSKA (reference sequence). V was pared by 5 bases and J by 3 bases, with 10 bases of the junction left unmatched. The CDR3 contains 15 residues. Here the CDR3 DNA reads TGCAGTGCTTACCTGGGGCTAGCGGGAGTCTACGAGCAGTACTTC. The encoded protein is CSAYLGLAGVYEQYF.

This chain uses TRBV10-2 with TRBJ2-3, with D possibly matching TRBD1 (5 bases). V shed 8 bases and J shed 2 bases, with 17 bases lying between them. Germline values: CDR1 WSHSY, CDR2 SAAADI. The CDR3 totals 15 residues. CDR3 nucleotides: TGCGCCAGCGCGCGCGTCAGGGTCATCACAGATACGCAGTATTTT. Translating it yields CASARVRVITDTQYF.

In its sample, this clonotype was seen a few times. The chain links TRBV14 to TRBJ2-3; tentative D call: TRBD2 (6 bases). CDR1 is SGHDN and CDR2 is FVKESK in the germline V gene. V dropped 4 bases and J dropped 6 bases, with 14 bases sitting between them. CDR3 length: 14 residues. The CDR3 protein is CASSRTGVADTQYF. In DNA, the CDR3 is TGTGCCAGCAGCCGGACGGGAGTAGCGGATACGCAGTATTTT.

This clonotype was recorded at least ten times. CDR3 in amino acids: CASSQEEGRGRNQPQHF. DNA of the CDR3: TGTGCCAGCAGCCAAGAGGAGGGTAGGGGTCGCAATCAGCCCCAGCATTTT. V gene TRBV4-2 combines with J gene TRBJ1-5; the D gene is possibly TRBD1 (5 bases). The length of the CDR3 is 17 residues. Trimming pared 0 bases from V and 2 bases from J, leaving 14 bases between. Germline lookup yields CDR1 LGHNA and CDR2 YNFKEQ.

This chain connects TRBV6-2 or TRBV6-3 to TRBJ1-1, with D possibly TRBD1 on 5 matching bases. The germline CDR1 and CDR2 sequences are MNHEY and SVGEGT. CDR3 length equals 15 residues. Trimming shortened V by 2 bases and J by 5 bases, and 15 bases separated the two germline ends. The CDR3 sequence is CASSYRKDKRTEAFF. In nucleotides, the CDR3 is TGTGCCAGCAGTTACCGAAAGGACAAAAGAACTGAAGCTTTCTTT.